The clone carrying this T cell receptor (beta chain) was found a few times. This entry belongs to a study of blood T cells in healthy people across ages. The second PCR ran about 6 to 11 cycles with a sample-barcoded 5' primer and J-beta primers. TCRdb re-called the 5' RACE reads through MiXCR, storing one row per CDR3 protein. Among 700,000 or so distinct CDR3 sequences, 35% to 50% were seen once, and the ten largest hold approximately 29%. With 0 bases removed from V and 5 bases from J, the gap between germline ends came to 14 bases. This CDR3 has 16 residues. This rearrangement joins TRBV12-3 or TRBV12-4 to TRBJ2-1, with TRBD2 as a possible D gene (6 bases). Sequencing was carried out using blood. The sequence derives from a man at least 80 years old in good health. For the CDR3, the DNA is TGTGCCAGCAGTTTAGCGTTCGGCGGGACCCACAATGAGCAGTTCTTC. The encoded protein is CASSLAFGGTHNEQFF.